Given below is one T cell receptor beta chain in context. Bulk CD8+ and CD4+ cells came from magnetic negative isolation; CD8+ TEMRA by FACS. The source of the sample is a study of CD8 T cells in Susac syndrome. Trimming removed 2 bases at V and 6 bases at J, with 8 bases between. There are 13 residues in the CDR3. Germline assignment: CDR1 KGHSH and CDR2 LQKENI. RNA in amounts of about 0.5 to 1 ug was reverse transcribed with random hexamers. Amplification of TCR beta CDR3 was carried out by immunoSEQ multiplex PCR, which covered 54 Vbeta and 13 Jbeta segments. TCRdb itself ran the immunoSEQ multiplex PCR reads through MiXCR, one entry per CDR3 protein. The sample lists around 200,000 distinct CDR3 sequences, 95% seen once, with about 0.094% in the top ten.

The sample comprised CD4+ T cells from PBMCs. The chain carries TRBV18 and TRBJ2-1; no firm D call. The TCR was taken from a human donor in good health. CDR3 sequence reads: CASSPFKVNEQFF. The CDR3 DNA is TGTGCCAGCTCACCATTTAAGGTCAATGAGCAGTTCTTC. Drawing the rest from reference TRBV18 and TRBJ2-1, the complete variable domain is NAGVMQNPRHLVRRRGQEARLRCSPMKGHSHVYWYRQLPEEGLKFMVYLQKENIIDESGMPKERFSAEFPKEGPSILRIQQVVRGDSAAYFCASSPFKVNEQFFGPGTRLTVL.